Presented here are 4 T cell receptor beta chains from one specimen sequenced in a study of a mutant IDH1 vaccine in newly diagnosed glioma. As for time point: week 11, during vaccination. One vaccine dose held 300 ug of mutant IDH1 20-mer peptide and came with topical imiquimod. Produced via immunoSEQ multiplex PCR; TCRdb's table is partial and in-frame only. Of fewer than 150,000 clones listed, roughly nine tenths are singletons. These TCRs' antigens remain unknown. The source material was PBMCs, sampled from a glioma patient whose treatment included an IDH1 peptide vaccine. All receptors derive from a woman between 50 and 59 years old with glioma.

The chain has TRBV6-6 and TRBJ2-1; D is ambiguous. Trimming cost V 6 bases and J 6 bases, with 18 bases left between them. This CDR3 contains 15 residues. CDR1 is MNHNY and CDR2 is SVGAGI in the germline V gene (reference sequence). CDR3 amino acids: CASRPPETGSNEQFF. CDR3 in DNA: TGTGCCAGCAGACCCCCGGAGACCGGCTCCAATGAGCAGTTCTTC.

The chain combines TRBV7-1 with TRBJ1-2, with a weak D call TRBD1 (6 bases). Being an ORF, TRBV7-1 has a function that is uncertain. This CDR3 is built from 14 residues. V lost 3 bases, J lost 2 bases, and 10 bases lay in between. CDR3 amino acids: CASSSRQANYGYTF. CDR3 in DNA: TGTGCCAGCAGCTCTCGACAGGCAAACTATGGCTACACCTTC.

This chain connects TRBV27 to TRBJ2-2, with unresolved D. This CDR3 region has 13 residues. V was cut by 2 bases and J by 6 bases, with 7 bases left in between. Per the germline V gene, CDR1 is MNHEY and CDR2 is SMNVEV (reference sequence). The DNA of the CDR3 is TGTGCCAGCAGTTTACACCGCGCCGGGGAGCTGTTTTTT. It translates to CASSLHRAGELFF.

The V call is TRBV2, the J call TRBJ2-7; D uncertain. Germline assignment: CDR1 SNHLY and CDR2 FYNNEI. This CDR3 contains 13 residues. V lost 6 bases and J lost 0, with 9 bases in between. The CDR3 loop reads CASRPRSSYEQYF. CDR3 DNA: TGTGCCAGCAGACCCAGGAGCTCCTACGAGCAGTACTTC. Full variable domain (remainder filled in from reference TRBV2 and TRBJ2-7): EPEVTQTPSHQVTQMGQEVILRCVPISNHLYFYWYRQILGQKVEFLVSFYNNEISEKSEIFDDQFSVERPDGSNFTLKIRSTKLEDSAMYFCASRPRSSYEQYFGPGTRLTVT.